This passage covers 15 T cell receptor beta chains from one sample sequenced in a study of blood T cells in healthy people across ages. With a J-beta primer mix and a sample-barcoded 5' primer, a second PCR ran about 7 to 12 cycles. TCRdb recomputed calls from the 5' RACE reads with MiXCR, one row per CDR3 protein. The repertoire includes over a million distinct CDR3 sequences, around 43% of them detected once, and approximately 20% sits in the top ten. The sequencing input was blood. Receptor source: a woman aged 60 to 75 in good health.

This clonotype was seen a single time. This chain joins TRBV30 and TRBJ1-4; TRBD1 agrees at 7 bases. The V gene's germline CDR1 is GTSNPN and CDR2 SVGIG (reference sequence). The CDR3 sequence is 14 residues long. The junction had 4 bases not matched to a gene; V was cut back by 2 bases and J by 4 bases. The CDR3: CAWSSTGFNEKLFF. The DNA of the CDR3 is TGTGCCTGGAGTTCGACAGGGTTTAATGAAAAACTGTTTTTT.

This clonotype has a single count. This chain uses TRBV10-1 with TRBJ2-4; a possible D gene is TRBD2 (6 bases). V shed 3 bases and J shed 13 bases, with 19 bases lying between them. The germline V gene encodes CDR1 WNHNN and CDR2 SYGVQD (reference sequence). CDR3 size: 14 residues. The CDR3 sequence is CASSDDLARREQYF. CDR3 bases: TGCGCCAGCAGTGACGACCTAGCGCGAAGGGAGCAGTACTTC.

The genes are TRBV10-3 and TRBJ2-3; 13 bases line up with TRBD2. The ends lost 2 bases at V and 1 base at J; junction bases unmatched: 3. Germline CDR1 and CDR2: ENHRY and SYGVKD. There are 17 residues in the CDR3. CDR3 DNA sequence: TGTGCCATCAGTGAGCCGGGGACTAGCGGGGGCACAGATACGCAGTATTTT. It translates to CAISEPGTSGGTDTQYF.

This clonotype was counted only a few times. The chain links TRBV24-1 to TRBJ2-3, with 8 nucleotides matching TRBD2. Germline V CDR1 and CDR2: KGHDR, SFDVKD. The length of the CDR3 is 16 residues. V trimming: 1 base; J trimming: 1 base; junction bases outside the gene matches: 3. The CDR3 here is CATSDFRREGTDTQYF. CDR3 DNA sequence: TGTGCCACCAGTGATTTTCGGCGGGAGGGCACAGATACGCAGTATTTT.

CDR3 in amino acids: CASSVDDRVLGDEQYF. For the CDR3, the DNA is TGTGCCAGCAGCGTAGACGACCGTGTCCTCGGCGACGAGCAGTACTTC. The V call is TRBV9, the J call TRBJ2-7; D remains ambiguous. The V gene lost 0 bases and the J gene lost 5 bases, with 18 bases spanning the gap. Germline-derived CDR1 and CDR2 are SGDLS and YYNGEE. The CDR3 sequence is 16 residues long.

V is TRBV5-5 and J is TRBJ2-3, with 8 nucleotides matching TRBD1. Per germline, CDR1 SGHKS and CDR2 YYEKEE (reference sequence). J lost 2 bases, V lost 4 bases, and 9 bases had no gene match. This CDR3 is built from 16 residues. The CDR3 DNA follows: TGTGCCAGCAGCCGCCGGACAGGGACGCCCACAGATACGCAGTATTTT. Amino acid sequence: CASSRRTGTPTDTQYF.

This clonotype was counted many times. This rearrangement joins TRBV5-6 to TRBJ2-7; 9 nucleotides line up with TRBD1. Looked up from germline, CDR1 is SGHDT and CDR2 is YYEEEE. J gave up 3 bases and V 4 bases, and 5 bases lay outside the gene matches. CDR3 size: 14 residues. CDR3 DNA: TGTGCCAGCAGCCGGGACAGGGTCGGCTACGAGCAGTACTTC. Translated: CASSRDRVGYEQYF.

The rearrangement links TRBV10-2 to TRBJ2-7; D tentatively fits TRBD1 or TRBD2 (5 bases each). The length of the CDR3 is 15 residues. Germline V gene sequence: CDR1 WSHSY, CDR2 SAAADI. The V gene lost 8 bases and the J gene lost 5 bases, with 22 bases spanning the gap. The CDR3 protein is CASAQTSWGTDEQYF. In DNA, the CDR3 is TGCGCCAGCGCCCAAACAAGTTGGGGGACCGACGAGCAGTACTTC.

This chain connects TRBV5-1 to TRBJ2-5, with D tentatively TRBD2 (7 bases). The J call may be faulty, since TRBJ2-7 better matches the DNA end. CDR1 and CDR2 from the germline V gene are SGHRS and YFSETQ. The CDR3 loop spans 14 amino acids. CDR3: CASSLVPGGHEQYF. The CDR3 DNA follows: TGCGCCAGCAGCTTGGTCCCGGGGGGCCACGAGCAGTACTTC.

This clonotype was detected only a few times. The chain couples TRBV12-3 or TRBV12-4 to TRBJ2-5; 11 positions agree with TRBD2. V lost 1 base, J lost 5 bases, and 6 bases stayed unmatched. The CDR3 consists of 16 residues. CDR3 coding DNA: TGTGCCAGCAGTTTAGGGGGACTAGCGGCTGTGGAGACCCAGTACTTC. This gives the protein CASSLGGLAAVETQYF.

The rearrangement joins TRBV11-2 to TRBJ2-5; D not certain. CDR3 length: 15 amino acids. Trimming pared 1 base from V and 11 bases from J, leaving 20 bases between. Germline values: CDR1 SGHAT, CDR2 FQNNGV. CDR3 sequence: CASSLGTQNYNEQYF. CDR3 DNA: TGTGCCAGCAGCTTAGGGACGCAAAACTACAATGAGCAGTACTTC.

This clonotype was counted a few times. The rearrangement uses TRBV11-2 and TRBJ2-1, with TRBD2 matching over 13 bases. V lost 1 base, J lost 0 bases, and 6 bases stayed unmatched. The germline CDR1 and CDR2 sequences are SGHAT and FQNNGV. CDR3 length: 19 residues. CDR3 DNA: TGTGCCAGCAGCTTAGTGGGGACTAGCGGGATGAGCTCCTACAATGAGCAGTTCTTC. This sequence encodes CASSLVGTSGMSSYNEQFF.

Here the CDR3 DNA reads TGTGCCTGGACAGGAGAGACCCAGTACTTC. Amino acids: CAWTGETQYF. J is TRBJ2-5 and V is TRBV30; D unresolved. This CDR3 is built from 10 residues. Germline V gives CDR1 GTSNPN, CDR2 SVGIG (reference sequence). Trimming shortened V by 4 bases and J by 4 bases, and 4 bases separated the two germline ends.

The chain combines TRBV4-1 with TRBJ2-3, with D hard to call. The CDR3 is made up of 14 amino acids. The germline CDR1 and CDR2 sequences are MGHRA and YSYEKL. V was clipped by 1 base and J by 7 bases, with 12 bases between them. This CDR3 is CASSQGFPRNTQYF. CDR3 sequence (DNA): TGCGCCAGCAGCCAAGGGTTCCCTCGGAATACGCAGTATTTT.

CDR3 sequence reads: CASRSQASYEQYF. CDR3 DNA: TGTGCCAGCAGGTCCCAAGCCTCCTACGAGCAGTACTTC. The chain is built from TRBV27 and TRBJ2-7; D is undetermined. V lost 6 bases and J 0 bases, leaving 9 bases between the germline ends. The CDR3 contains 13 residues. Germline-derived CDR1 and CDR2 are MNHEY and SMNVEV (reference sequence).